This T cell receptor (beta chain) was captured by sequencing in a study of tumor-infiltrating lymphocytes in primary liver carcinoma. General study findings and limits: Lesser overlap characterized tumor-adjacent and tumor-blood pairs relative to tumor region pairs.

V was pared by 1 base and J by 7 bases, with 14 bases between. CDR1 GTSNPN and CDR2 SVGIG come from the germline V gene (reference sequence). The CDR3 extends over 13 amino acids. TCR beta cDNA was made from 400 to 500 ng total RNA with a constant-region primer. Each TCR beta library was derived from three nested multiplex PCR rounds that employed slightly modified ARM-PCR. TRBV1-TRBV30 forward primers and a C-beta reverse primer were used in the first two PCR rounds, which each ran for nine to ten cycles. One entry per CDR3 protein results from TCRdb running MiXCR on the multiplex PCR reads. Altogether roughly 86,000 distinct CDR3 sequences are present, less than 70% being singletons, with the ten largest covering approximately 30%. Each 20-30 mg portion of unsorted bulk tissue served as the source for co-extraction of RNA and DNA. Patients underwent surgical resection for primary liver carcinoma.

This clonotype came up a few times. No antigen is known for it. The J gene is TRBJ2-7, the V gene TRBV30, with D perhaps TRBD2 (5 bases). This receptor was identified in a man aged 35 to 55 with primary liver carcinoma and hepatitis B virus infection. Sample: tumor-adjacent normal liver tissue. The CDR3 nucleotides read TGTGCCTGGAGTGGCCAGGTACGGGGAGAGCAGTACTTC. Translated, it gives CAWSGQVRGEQYF.